The clone carrying this T cell receptor beta chain has only a few counts. Its antigen remains unidentified. Cells sorted by CD45RO/CCR7/CD25/CD127/CD95/CD27 comprised CD4+ naive, central memory, regulatory and stem cell-like memory cells. Sorted populations all exceeded 95% purity. These data are taken from a study of beta chain features in type 1 diabetes. Overall study results and limits: High TCR expression in some cells could lead to their over-representation in cDNA sequencing. People with Type 1 diabetes carried modestly yet significantly shorter TCRB CDR3s in all four CD4+ subsets.

Isolated RNA was reverse transcribed in full, so expressed TCRB transcripts were sequenced. Repertoires were generated with immunoSEQ multiplex PCR, while TCRdb's copy carries only in-frame clones and drops some. The table has under 400,000 clones, roughly an eighth seen once. Trimming pared 4 bases from V and 8 bases from J, leaving 16 bases between. Per germline, CDR1 SGDLS and CDR2 YYNGEE. CDR3 size: 14 residues. Sequencing used naive CD4+ T cells from blood. The receptor's source is a woman in her late teens or twenties with type 1 diabetes. The chain couples TRBV9 to TRBJ2-1, with D tentatively TRBD2 (6 bases). The DNA of the CDR3 is TGTGCCAGCAGCACCGGGCACGGGGGTGATGAGCAGTTCTTC. The encoded protein is CASSTGHGGDEQFF.